Below, 16 T cell receptor beta chains from the same sample are listed, as sequenced in a study of blood T cell repertoires in COVID-19. Profiled with immunoSEQ multiplex PCR; TCRdb holds only in-frame clones, not every one. The data contain 200,000 or so clones, more than 85% of them singletons. The specimen was peripheral blood. The receptors originated from a man in his forties with active or convalescent COVID-19.

Concerning this clone: At the DNA level, this CDR3 is encoded by other sequences in the same sample as well. The chain uses TRBV28 and TRBJ2-7; 9 nucleotides line up with TRBD1. From germline, CDR1 is MDHEN and CDR2 SYDVKM. Trimming at V came to 4 bases and at J to 4 bases, leaving 8 bases not matched to a gene. This CDR3 has 15 residues. The CDR3 region has the DNA TGTGCCAGCAGTTCATCCGGGACAGGGTCTTACGAGCAGTACTTC. Translating gives CASSSSGTGSYEQYF.

The V call is TRBV28, the J call TRBJ1-2; tentatively, D is TRBD1 (6 bases). The CDR3 loop spans 17 amino acids. V was trimmed by 3 bases and J by 2 bases, leaving 19 bases between them. Germline CDR1 is MDHEN and CDR2 is SYDVKM. The CDR3 region has the DNA TGTGCCAGCAGTTTGTCGGGGCAGGGGCGTAGGAACTATGGCTACACCTTC. It specifies CASSLSGQGRRNYGYTF.

The chain links TRBV5-6 to TRBJ1-2; a weak D match, TRBD1 (5 bases). CDR3 length equals 15 residues. Germline CDR1 SGHDT, CDR2 YYEEEE. The V end lost 2 bases, the J end lost 5 bases, and 16 bases lay between the germline ends. CDR3 sequence reads: CASSFDQGLLYGYTF. The CDR3 nucleotides are TGTGCCAGCAGCTTCGATCAGGGACTCTTATATGGCTACACCTTC.

This chain joins TRBV5-1 and TRBJ2-3, with 12 bases identical to TRBD2. Trimming cost V 4 bases and J 5 bases; bases outside gene matches: 5. The germline V gene encodes CDR1 SGHRS and CDR2 YFSETQ. The CDR3 is 15 amino acids. The CDR3 loop reads CASSELAGGGDTQYF. The CDR3 DNA sequence: TGCGCCAGCAGCGAACTAGCGGGGGGAGGAGATACGCAGTATTTT.

The rearrangement uses TRBV4-1 and TRBJ1-2, with 9 bases fitting TRBD1. V was pared by 4 bases and J by 4 bases, with 7 bases of the junction left unmatched. CDR1 is MGHRA, CDR2 YSYEKL, per germline. The CDR3 covers 15 residues. In nucleotides, the CDR3 is TGCGCCAGCAGCCCCTGGGACAGGGTAGGCTATGGCTACACCTTC. It is translated as CASSPWDRVGYGYTF.

This chain uses TRBV7-3 with TRBJ1-2, with a weak D call TRBD1 (5 bases). The CDR3 spans 16 residues. From germline, CDR1 is SGHTA and CDR2 FQGTGA. V was pared by 5 bases and J by 4 bases, with 20 bases between. The CDR3 nucleotides read TGTGCCAGCAGCCCATCCTACAGGCGTGGGATCTATGGCTACACCTTC. Its translation: CASSPSYRRGIYGYTF.

J is TRBJ2-1 and V is TRBV9; 14 positions match TRBD2. CDR3 length: 16 residues. V lost 3 bases to trimming and J lost 7 bases; unmatched junction nucleotides: 6. From germline, CDR1 is SGDLS and CDR2 YYNGEE. CDR3 sequence: CASSALGLAGVNEQFF. DNA for the CDR3: TGTGCCAGCAGCGCCTTGGGACTAGCGGGAGTGAATGAGCAGTTCTTC. The variable domain in full, completed from reference TRBV9 and TRBJ2-1, reads DSGVTQTPKHLITATGQRVTLRCSPRSGDLSVYWYQQSLDQGLQFLIQYYNGEERAKGNILERFSAQQFPDLHSELNLSSLELGDSALYFCASSALGLAGVNEQFFGPGTRLTVL.

This chain connects TRBV4-2 to TRBJ2-1; TRBD2 agrees at 11 bases. Germline trimming cut 4 bases from V and 1 base from J; bases unmatched to any gene: 12. Germline lookup yields CDR1 LGHNA and CDR2 YNFKEQ. This CDR3 is 19 amino acids long. CDR3 DNA sequence: TGTGCCAGCAGCCCCGGAGGACTAGCGGGTTCAATATCCTACAATGAGCAGTTCTTC. This sequence encodes CASSPGGLAGSISYNEQFF.

V usage is TRBV5-1 and J usage is TRBJ2-6; D ambiguous. The CDR3 runs 16 residues. V gave up 4 bases and J gave up 0 bases, with 11 bases separating them. CDR1 and CDR2 from the germline V gene are SGHRS and YFSETQ. The CDR3 DNA reads TGCGCCAGCAGCAACCTACAGATCTCTGGGGCCAACGTCCTGACTTTC. Translated, it gives CASSNLQISGANVLTF.

This chain joins TRBV27 and TRBJ2-1; 9 positions match TRBD1. J gave up 9 bases and V 6 bases, and 3 bases lay outside the gene matches. Germline values: CDR1 MNHEY, CDR2 SMNVEV (reference sequence). This CDR3 has 12 residues. This CDR3 is CASRDRGFEQFF. The CDR3 coding sequence is TGTGCCAGCAGAGACAGGGGGTTTGAGCAGTTCTTC.

Here the CDR3 DNA reads TGCGCCAGCAGCGAGATACAGGGCCCCTACGAGCAGTACTTC. Amino acids: CASSEIQGPYEQYF. The chain employs TRBV5-1 and TRBJ2-7; D possibly corresponds to TRBD1 (6 bases). V was trimmed by 4 bases and J by 2 bases, leaving 13 bases between them. From germline, CDR1 is SGHRS and CDR2 YFSETQ. CDR3 size: 14 residues.

This sequence joins TRBV18 and TRBJ1-2, with 8 bases lining up with TRBD1. CDR3 length: 15 residues. Per germline, CDR1 KGHSH and CDR2 LQKENI. The V and J ends lost 3 bases and 6 bases, in that order; junction bases with no gene match: 9. The CDR3 is CASSPRTGQGNGYTF. Here the CDR3 DNA reads TGTGCCAGCTCACCGCGAACTGGACAGGGCAATGGCTACACCTTC.

This sequence joins TRBV3-1 (or the pseudogene TRBV3-2) and TRBJ2-1, with 9 bases aligning to TRBD1. The CDR3 runs to 14 residues. V lost 6 bases, J lost 7 bases, and 7 bases stayed unmatched. CDR1 and CDR2 (germline): LGHDT, YNNKEL (reference sequence). CDR3 coding DNA: TGTGCCAGCAGTCTCTGGGACAGGGTGAATGAGCAGTTCTTC. This encodes CASSLWDRVNEQFF.

The V gene is TRBV19, the J gene TRBJ1-1; TRBD1 matches 7 bases. Germline V gives CDR1 LNHDA, CDR2 SQIVND (reference sequence). The CDR3 contains 15 residues. The V segment lost 5 bases and the J segment 2 bases; nucleotides outside the gene matches: 8. CDR3 bases: TGTGCCAGTAGTCCTCGACAGGGAATAAACACTGAAGCTTTCTTT. As protein: CASSPRQGINTEAFF.

This sequence joins TRBV7-9 and TRBJ2-5, with 7 bases identical to TRBD1. CDR3 length equals 14 residues. The germline gives CDR1 SEHNR, CDR2 FQNEAQ (reference sequence). J gave up 1 base and V 4 bases, and 3 bases lay outside the gene matches. The CDR3 protein is CASSSTGVQETQYF. CDR3 DNA: TGTGCCAGCAGCTCCACAGGGGTCCAAGAGACCCAGTACTTC.

The CDR3 nucleotides are TGTGCCAGCAGCTTAAATTCCGGGGGGGCTAATGGCTACACCTTC. This gives the protein CASSLNSGGANGYTF. The rearrangement links TRBV7-6 to TRBJ1-2; D possibly corresponds to TRBD1 (6 bases). This CDR3 spans 15 amino acids. V shed 2 bases and J shed 6 bases, with 16 bases lying between them. Germline V gene sequence: CDR1 SGHVS, CDR2 FNYEAQ.